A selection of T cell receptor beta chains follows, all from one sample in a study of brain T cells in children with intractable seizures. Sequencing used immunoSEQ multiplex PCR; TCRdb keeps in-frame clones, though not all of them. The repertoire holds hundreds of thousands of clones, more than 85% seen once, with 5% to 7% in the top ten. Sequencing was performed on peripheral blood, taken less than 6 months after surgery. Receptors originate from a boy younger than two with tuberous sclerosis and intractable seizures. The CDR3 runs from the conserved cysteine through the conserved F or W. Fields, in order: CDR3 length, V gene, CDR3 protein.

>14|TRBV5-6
CASSTGTGTYEQYF
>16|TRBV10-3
CAISESDRAYQETQYF
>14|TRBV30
CAWSVQGQGSGYTF
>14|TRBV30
CAWSERLMNTEAFF
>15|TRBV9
CASSVDGRGLNGAFF
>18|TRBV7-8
CASSLARGLAGTRDTQYF
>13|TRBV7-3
CASSPWAGDKQFF
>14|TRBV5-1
CASSLGWGSTEAFF
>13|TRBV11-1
CASSSWDPYGYTF
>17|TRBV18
CASSPPPLAGGEEEQFF
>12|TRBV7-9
CASSRGDEKLFF
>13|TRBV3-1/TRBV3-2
CASSEESGNTIYF
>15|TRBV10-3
CAIREPGQGVSPLHF
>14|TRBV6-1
CASSYSGGSYGYTF
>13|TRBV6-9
CASSSTTEETQYF
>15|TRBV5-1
CASSLEGDSLWGYTF
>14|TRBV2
CASLGGGLNYEQYF
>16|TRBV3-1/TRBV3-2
CASSQRGVGSGNTIYF
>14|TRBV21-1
CASSTGLAGGYRFF
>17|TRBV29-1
CSVSGLAGVGRPDTQYF
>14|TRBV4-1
CASSQDRGRETQYF
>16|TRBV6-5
CASSYMAGEHTDTQYF
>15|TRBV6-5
CASSYRGTGGYEQYF
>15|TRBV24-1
CATSDNGNLRGAQYF
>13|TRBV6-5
CATWDRGIYGYTF
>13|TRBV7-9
CASTSGAHYGYTF
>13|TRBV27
CASSVTGRYEQYF
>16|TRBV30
CAWSVGAGVMNTEAFF
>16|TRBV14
CASSQVVSSYNSPLHF
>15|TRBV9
CASSAGGSYNSPLHF
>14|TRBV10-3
CAISDGTAAYGYTF
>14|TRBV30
CAWNWESSYNEQFF
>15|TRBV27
CASSRDTISYNEQFF
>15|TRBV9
CASSVDPGSHTEAFF
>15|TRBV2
CASSEFPLSYNEQFF
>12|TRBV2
CASGGDKETQYF
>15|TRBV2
CASSEGTSGSYEQYF
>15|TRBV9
CASSVGGTGGETQYF
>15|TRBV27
CASSLSLTNYNEQFF
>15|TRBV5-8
CASSLGQGKYQPQHF
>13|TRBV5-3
CARSLGQGNTIYF
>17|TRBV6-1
CASSEDGTGSGYTEAFF
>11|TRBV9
CASSNGLEAFF
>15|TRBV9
CASSPTGTKNYEQYF
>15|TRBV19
CASSLGTGLNYGYTF
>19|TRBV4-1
CASSQFEQGTLGSNQPQHF
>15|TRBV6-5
CASSYHRDRGNEQYF
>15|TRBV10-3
CAISRTSGGADTQYF
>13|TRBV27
CANLGRSTDTQYF
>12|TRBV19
CASSNRGIEAFF